This T cell receptor (beta chain) was recorded in a study of identical twins. In TCRdb, the 5' RACE reads were re-called with MiXCR into one record per CDR3 protein. The sample lists hundreds of thousands of distinct CDR3 sequences; 6.1% were seen once. Trimming shortened V by 8 bases and J by 4 bases, and 23 bases separated the two germline ends. Germline CDR1 reads DFQATT; CDR2 reads SNEGSKA (reference sequence). The CDR3 runs 15 residues. Each donor (without exception) was a healthy Caucasian. The sample holds a few counts of this clonotype. The specimen was naive T cells sorted from blood. This chain uses TRBV20-1 with TRBJ1-2; D gene unclear. This TCR was recovered from a man aged 18 to 29 in good health. CDR3 loop: CSFYPSDRLSYGYTF. The CDR3 DNA sequence: TGCAGTTTTTATCCCAGCGACCGATTATCCTATGGCTACACCTTC.